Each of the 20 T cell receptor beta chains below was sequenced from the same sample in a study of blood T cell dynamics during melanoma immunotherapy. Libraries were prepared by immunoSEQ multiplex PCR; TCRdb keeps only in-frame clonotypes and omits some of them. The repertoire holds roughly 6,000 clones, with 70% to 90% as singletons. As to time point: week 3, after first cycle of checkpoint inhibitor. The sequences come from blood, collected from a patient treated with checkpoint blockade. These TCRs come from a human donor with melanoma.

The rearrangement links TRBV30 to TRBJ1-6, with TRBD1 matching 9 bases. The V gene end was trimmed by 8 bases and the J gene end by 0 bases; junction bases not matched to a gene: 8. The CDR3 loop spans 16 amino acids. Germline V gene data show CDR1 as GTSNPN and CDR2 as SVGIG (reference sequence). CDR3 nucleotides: TGTGCCCGCCGGGACAGGGAGAGCTCCTATAATTCACCCCTCCACTTT. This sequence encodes CARRDRESSYNSPLHF.

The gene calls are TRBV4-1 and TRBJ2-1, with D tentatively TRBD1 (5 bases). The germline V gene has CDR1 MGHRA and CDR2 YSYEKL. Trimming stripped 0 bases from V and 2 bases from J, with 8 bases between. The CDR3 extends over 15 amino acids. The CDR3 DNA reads TGCGCCAGCAGCCAAGATGGGGCGACCTACAATGAGCAGTTCTTC. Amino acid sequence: CASSQDGATYNEQFF.

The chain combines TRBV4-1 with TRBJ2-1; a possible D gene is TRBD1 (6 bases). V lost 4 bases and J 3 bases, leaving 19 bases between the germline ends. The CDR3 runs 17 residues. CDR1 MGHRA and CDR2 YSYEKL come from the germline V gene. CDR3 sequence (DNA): TGCGCCAGCAGCCCGGGGACACTCCCCTTAGGCTACAATGAGCAGTTCTTC. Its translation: CASSPGTLPLGYNEQFF.

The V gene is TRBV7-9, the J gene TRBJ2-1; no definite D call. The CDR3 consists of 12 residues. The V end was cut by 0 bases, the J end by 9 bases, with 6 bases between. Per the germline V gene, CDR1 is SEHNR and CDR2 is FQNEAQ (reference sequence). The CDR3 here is CASSLARIEQFF. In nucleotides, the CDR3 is TGTGCCAGCAGCTTAGCTAGGATTGAGCAGTTCTTC.

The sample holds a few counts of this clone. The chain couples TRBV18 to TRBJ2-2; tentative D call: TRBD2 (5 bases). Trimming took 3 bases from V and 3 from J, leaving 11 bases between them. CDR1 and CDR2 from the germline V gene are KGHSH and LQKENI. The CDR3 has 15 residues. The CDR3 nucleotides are TGTGCCAGCTCACCCTCGGACTGGTACACCGGGGAGCTGTTTTTT. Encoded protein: CASSPSDWYTGELFF.

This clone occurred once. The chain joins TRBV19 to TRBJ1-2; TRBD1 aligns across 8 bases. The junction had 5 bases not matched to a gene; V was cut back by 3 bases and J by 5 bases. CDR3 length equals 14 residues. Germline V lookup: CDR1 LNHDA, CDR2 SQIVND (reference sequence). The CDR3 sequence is CASSIDRGGYGYTF. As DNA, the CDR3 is TGTGCCAGTAGTATTGACAGGGGCGGTTATGGCTACACCTTC.

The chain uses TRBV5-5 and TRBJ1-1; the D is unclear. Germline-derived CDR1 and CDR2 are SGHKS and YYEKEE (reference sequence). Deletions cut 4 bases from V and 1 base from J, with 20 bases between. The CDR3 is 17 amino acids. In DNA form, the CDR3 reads TGTGCCAGCAGCCCTGGCCGTATCGGACGAAGGAACACTGAAGCTTTCTTT. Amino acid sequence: CASSPGRIGRRNTEAFF.

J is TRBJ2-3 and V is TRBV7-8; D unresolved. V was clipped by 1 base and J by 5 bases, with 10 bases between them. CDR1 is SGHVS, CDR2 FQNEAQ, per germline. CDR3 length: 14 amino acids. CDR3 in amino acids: CASSLGVRRDTQYF. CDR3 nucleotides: TGTGCCAGCAGCTTAGGGGTTAGGCGAGATACGCAGTATTTT.

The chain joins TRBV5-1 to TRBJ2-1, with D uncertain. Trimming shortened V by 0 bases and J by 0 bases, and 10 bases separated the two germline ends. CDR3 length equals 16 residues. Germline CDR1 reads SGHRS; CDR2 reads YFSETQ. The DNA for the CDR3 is TGCGCCAGCAGCTTGGTTGTACCCGGCTCCTACAATGAGCAGTTCTTC. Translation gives CASSLVVPGSYNEQFF.

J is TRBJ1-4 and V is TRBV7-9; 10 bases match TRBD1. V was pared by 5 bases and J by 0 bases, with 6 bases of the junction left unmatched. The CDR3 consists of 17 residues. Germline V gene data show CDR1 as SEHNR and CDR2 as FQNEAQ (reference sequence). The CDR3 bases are TGTGCCAGCAGCAGCGGGACAGGGGAGGCAACTAATGAAAAACTGTTTTTT. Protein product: CASSSGTGEATNEKLFF.

CDR3 sequence: CASRITTSTQETQYF. The CDR3 DNA is TGCGCCAGCAGAATCACGACTAGTACCCAAGAGACCCAGTACTTC. This chain connects TRBV5-1 to TRBJ2-5; maybe TRBD2 (6 bases). The CDR3 runs to 15 residues. Looked up from germline, CDR1 is SGHRS and CDR2 is YFSETQ. The V and J ends lost 5 bases and 1 base respectively, with 15 bases between them.

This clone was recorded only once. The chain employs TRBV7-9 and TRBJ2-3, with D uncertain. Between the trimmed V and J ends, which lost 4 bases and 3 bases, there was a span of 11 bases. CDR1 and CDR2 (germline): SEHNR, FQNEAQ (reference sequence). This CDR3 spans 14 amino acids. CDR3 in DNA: TGTGCCAGCAGCTCACCTACCGGGACAGATACGCAGTATTTT. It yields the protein CASSSPTGTDTQYF.

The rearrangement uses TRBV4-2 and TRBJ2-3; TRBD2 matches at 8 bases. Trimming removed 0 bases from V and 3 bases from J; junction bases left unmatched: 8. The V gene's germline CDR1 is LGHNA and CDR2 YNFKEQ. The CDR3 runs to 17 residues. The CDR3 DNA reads TGTGCCAGCAGCCAAGACATCGGGGGGGCCCTTACAGATACGCAGTATTTT. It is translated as CASSQDIGGALTDTQYF.

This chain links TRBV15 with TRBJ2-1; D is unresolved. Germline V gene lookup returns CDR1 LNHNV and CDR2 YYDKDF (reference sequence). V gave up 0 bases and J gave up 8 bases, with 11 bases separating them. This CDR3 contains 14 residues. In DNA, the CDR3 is TGTGCCACCAGCAGAGATATAATCGCGGATGAGCAGTTCTTC. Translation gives CATSRDIIADEQFF. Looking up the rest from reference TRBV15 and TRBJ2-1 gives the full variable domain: DAMVIQNPRYQVTQFGKPVTLSCSQTLNHNVMYWYQQKSSQAPKLLFHYYDKDFNNEADTPDNFQSRRPNTSFCFLDIRSPGLGDTAMYLCATSRDIIADEQFFGPGTRLTVL.

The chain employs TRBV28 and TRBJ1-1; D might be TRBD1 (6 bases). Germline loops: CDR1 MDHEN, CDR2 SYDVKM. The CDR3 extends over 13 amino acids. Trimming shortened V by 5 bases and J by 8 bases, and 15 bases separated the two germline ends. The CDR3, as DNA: TGTGCCAGCAGTCCCCTACAGGGTTTCGAAGCTTTCTTT. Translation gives CASSPLQGFEAFF.

The CDR3 is CASSLAGGGTEAFF. CDR3 nucleotides: TGCGCCAGCAGCTTGGCTGGGGGCGGCACTGAAGCTTTCTTT. The chain couples TRBV5-1 to TRBJ1-1; D possibly corresponds to TRBD1 (6 bases). The CDR3 length is 14 residues. CDR1 is SGHRS, CDR2 YFSETQ, per germline. The V and J ends lost 0 bases and 4 bases respectively, with 10 bases between them.

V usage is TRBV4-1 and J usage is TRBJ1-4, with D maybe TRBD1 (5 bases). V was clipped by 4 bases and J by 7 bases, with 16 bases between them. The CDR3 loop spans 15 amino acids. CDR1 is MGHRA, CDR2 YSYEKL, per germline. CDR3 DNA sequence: TGCGCCAGCAGCCCAGGGAGTAATGGAGGTGAAAAACTGTTTTTT. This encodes CASSPGSNGGEKLFF.

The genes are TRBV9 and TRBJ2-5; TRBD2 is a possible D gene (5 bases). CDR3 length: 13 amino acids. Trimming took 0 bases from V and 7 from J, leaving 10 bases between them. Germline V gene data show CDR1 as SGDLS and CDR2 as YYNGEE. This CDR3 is CASSVGTLGTQYF. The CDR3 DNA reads TGTGCCAGCAGCGTAGGGACTCTTGGGACCCAGTACTTC.

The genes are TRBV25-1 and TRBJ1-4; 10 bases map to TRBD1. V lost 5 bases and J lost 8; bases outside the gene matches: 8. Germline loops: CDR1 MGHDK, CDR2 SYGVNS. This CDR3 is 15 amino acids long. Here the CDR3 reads CASSSDRGRGEKLFF. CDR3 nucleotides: TGTGCCAGCAGTTCAGACAGGGGGCGAGGGGAAAAACTGTTTTTT.

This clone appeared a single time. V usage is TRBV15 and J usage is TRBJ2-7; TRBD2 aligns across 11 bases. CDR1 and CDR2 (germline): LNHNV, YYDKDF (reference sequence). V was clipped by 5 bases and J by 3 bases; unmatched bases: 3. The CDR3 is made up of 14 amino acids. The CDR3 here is CATSSGTSGYEQYF. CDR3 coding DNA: TGTGCCACCAGCTCCGGGACTAGCGGCTACGAGCAGTACTTC.